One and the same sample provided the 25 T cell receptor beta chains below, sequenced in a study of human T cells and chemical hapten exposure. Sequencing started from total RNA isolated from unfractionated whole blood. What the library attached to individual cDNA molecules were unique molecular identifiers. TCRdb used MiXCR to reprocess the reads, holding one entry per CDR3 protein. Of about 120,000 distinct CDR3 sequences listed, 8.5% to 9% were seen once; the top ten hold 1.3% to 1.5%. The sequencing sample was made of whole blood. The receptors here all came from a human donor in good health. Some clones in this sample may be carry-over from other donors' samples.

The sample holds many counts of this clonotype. The CDR3 protein is CASSQQGDSPLHF. The CDR3 coding sequence is TGCGCCAGCAGCCAACAGGGAGATTCACCCCTCCACTTT. V is TRBV4-3 and J is TRBJ1-6; D perhaps matches TRBD1 (5 bases). V was shortened by 2 bases and J by 8 bases, with 7 bases between the two germline ends. Per the germline V gene, CDR1 is LGHNA and CDR2 is YSLEER. The CDR3 has 13 amino acids.

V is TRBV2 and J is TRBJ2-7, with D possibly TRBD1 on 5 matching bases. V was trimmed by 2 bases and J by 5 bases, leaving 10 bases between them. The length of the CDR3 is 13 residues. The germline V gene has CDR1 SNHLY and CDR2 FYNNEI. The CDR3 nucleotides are TGTGCCAGCAGTGAACTAGGGGTCCACGAGCAGTACTTC. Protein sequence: CASSELGVHEQYF.

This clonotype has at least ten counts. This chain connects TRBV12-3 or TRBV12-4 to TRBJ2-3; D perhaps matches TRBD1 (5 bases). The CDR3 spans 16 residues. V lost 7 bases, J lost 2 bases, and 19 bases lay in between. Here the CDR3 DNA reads TGTGCCAGCATCCCGAAAGGGGCAGTATACACAGATACGCAGTATTTT. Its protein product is CASIPKGAVYTDTQYF.

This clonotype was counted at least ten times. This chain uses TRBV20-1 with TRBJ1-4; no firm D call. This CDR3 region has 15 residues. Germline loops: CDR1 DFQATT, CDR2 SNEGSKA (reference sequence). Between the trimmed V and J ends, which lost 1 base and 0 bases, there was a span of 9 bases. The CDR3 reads CSARGARATNEKLFF. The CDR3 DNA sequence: TGCAGTGCTAGAGGGGCCCGAGCAACTAATGAAAAACTGTTTTTT.

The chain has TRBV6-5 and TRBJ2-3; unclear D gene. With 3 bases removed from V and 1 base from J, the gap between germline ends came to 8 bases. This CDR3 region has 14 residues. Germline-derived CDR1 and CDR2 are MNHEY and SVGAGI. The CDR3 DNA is TGTGCCAGCAGTTATGGGGTCGGCACAGATACGCAGTATTTT. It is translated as CASSYGVGTDTQYF.

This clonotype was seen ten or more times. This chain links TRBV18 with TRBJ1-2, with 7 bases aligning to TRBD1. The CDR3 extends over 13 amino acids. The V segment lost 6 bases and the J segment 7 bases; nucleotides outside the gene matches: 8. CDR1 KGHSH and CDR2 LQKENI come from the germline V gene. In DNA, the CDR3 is TGTGCCAGCTCGCGACAGGGCGAGGCTGGCTACACCTTC. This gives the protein CASSRQGEAGYTF. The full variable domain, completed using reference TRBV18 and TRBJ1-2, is NAGVMQNPRHLVRRRGQEARLRCSPMKGHSHVYWYRQLPEEGLKFMVYLQKENIIDESGMPKERFSAEFPKEGPSILRIQQVVRGDSAAYFCASSRQGEAGYTFGSGTRLTVV.

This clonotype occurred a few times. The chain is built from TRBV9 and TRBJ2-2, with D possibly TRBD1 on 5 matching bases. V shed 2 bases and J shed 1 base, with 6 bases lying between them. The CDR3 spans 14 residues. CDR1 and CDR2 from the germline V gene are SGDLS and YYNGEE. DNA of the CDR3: TGTGCCAGCAGCGTTACAGGGAACACCGGGGAGCTGTTTTTT. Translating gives CASSVTGNTGELFF.

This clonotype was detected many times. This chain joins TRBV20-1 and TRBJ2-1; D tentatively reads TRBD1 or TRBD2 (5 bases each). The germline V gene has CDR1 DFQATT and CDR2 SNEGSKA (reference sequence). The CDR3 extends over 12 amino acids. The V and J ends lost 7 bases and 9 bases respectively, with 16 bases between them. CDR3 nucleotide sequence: TGCAGTGTCGGGCAGCCAGGGAGTGAGCAGTTCTTC. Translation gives CSVGQPGSEQFF.

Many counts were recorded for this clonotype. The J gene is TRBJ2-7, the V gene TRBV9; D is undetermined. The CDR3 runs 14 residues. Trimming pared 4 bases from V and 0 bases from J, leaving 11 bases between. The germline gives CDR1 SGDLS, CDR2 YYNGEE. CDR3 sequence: CASSPRVSSYEQYF. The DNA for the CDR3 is TGTGCCAGCAGCCCTCGGGTTAGCTCCTACGAGCAGTACTTC.

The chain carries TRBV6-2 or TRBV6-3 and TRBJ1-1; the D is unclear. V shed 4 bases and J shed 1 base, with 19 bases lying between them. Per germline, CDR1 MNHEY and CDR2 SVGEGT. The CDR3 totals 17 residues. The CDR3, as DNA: TGTGCCAGCAGTTTTGCTCATGGTGGGTATGGGAACACTGAAGCTTTCTTT. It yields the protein CASSFAHGGYGNTEAFF.

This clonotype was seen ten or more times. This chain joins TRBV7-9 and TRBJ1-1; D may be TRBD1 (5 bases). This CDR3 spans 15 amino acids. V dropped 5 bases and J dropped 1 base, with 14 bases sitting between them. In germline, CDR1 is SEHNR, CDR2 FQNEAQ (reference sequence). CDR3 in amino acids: CASSPPRGANTEAFF. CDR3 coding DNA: TGTGCCAGCAGCCCTCCAAGGGGAGCGAACACTGAAGCTTTCTTT. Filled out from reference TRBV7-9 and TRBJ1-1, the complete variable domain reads DTGVSQNPRHKITKRGQNVTFRCDPISEHNRLYWYRQTLGQGPEFLTYFQNEAQLEKSRLLSDRFSAERPKGSFSTLEIQRTEQGDSAMYLCASSPPRGANTEAFFGQGTRLTVV.

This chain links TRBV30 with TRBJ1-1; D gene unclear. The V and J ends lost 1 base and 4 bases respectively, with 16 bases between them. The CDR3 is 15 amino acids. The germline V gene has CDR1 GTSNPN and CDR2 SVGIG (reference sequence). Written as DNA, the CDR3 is TGTGCCTGGAGTGGGTCGTTCTATAGGATCACTGAAGCTTTCTTT. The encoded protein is CAWSGSFYRITEAFF.

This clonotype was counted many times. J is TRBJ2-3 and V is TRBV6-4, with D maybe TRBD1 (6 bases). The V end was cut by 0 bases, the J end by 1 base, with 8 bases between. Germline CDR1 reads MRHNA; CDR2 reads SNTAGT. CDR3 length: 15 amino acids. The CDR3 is CASSDSPGGTDTQYF. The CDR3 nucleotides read TGTGCCAGCAGTGACTCGCCAGGGGGCACAGATACGCAGTATTTT.

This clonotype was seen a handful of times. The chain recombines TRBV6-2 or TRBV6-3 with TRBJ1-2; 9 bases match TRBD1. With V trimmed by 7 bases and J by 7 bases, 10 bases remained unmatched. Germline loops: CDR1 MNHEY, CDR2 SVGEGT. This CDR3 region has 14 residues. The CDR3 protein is CASTPTGTGSGYTF. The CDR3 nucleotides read TGTGCCAGCACCCCTACCGGGACAGGGAGTGGCTACACCTTC.

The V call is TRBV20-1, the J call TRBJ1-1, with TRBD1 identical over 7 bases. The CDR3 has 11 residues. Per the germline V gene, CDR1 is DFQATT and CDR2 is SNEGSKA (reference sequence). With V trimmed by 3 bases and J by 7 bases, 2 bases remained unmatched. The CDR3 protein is CSASGTVEAFF. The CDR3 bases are TGCAGTGCTAGCGGGACAGTTGAAGCTTTCTTT.

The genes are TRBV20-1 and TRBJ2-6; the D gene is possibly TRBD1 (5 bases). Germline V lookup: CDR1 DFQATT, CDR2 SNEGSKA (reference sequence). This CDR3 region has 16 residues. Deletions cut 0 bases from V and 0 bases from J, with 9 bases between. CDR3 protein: CSARDVGVSGANVLTF. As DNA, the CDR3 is TGCAGTGCTAGAGATGTAGGGGTCTCTGGGGCCAACGTCCTGACTTTC.

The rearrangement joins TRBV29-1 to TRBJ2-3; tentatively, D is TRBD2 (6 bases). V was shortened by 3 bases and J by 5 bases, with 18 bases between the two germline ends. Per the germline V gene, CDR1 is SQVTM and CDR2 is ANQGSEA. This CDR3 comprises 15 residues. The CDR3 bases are TGCAGCGTTGACGCCGGGGGATCTGGTGTAGATACGCAGTATTTT. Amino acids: CSVDAGGSGVDTQYF.

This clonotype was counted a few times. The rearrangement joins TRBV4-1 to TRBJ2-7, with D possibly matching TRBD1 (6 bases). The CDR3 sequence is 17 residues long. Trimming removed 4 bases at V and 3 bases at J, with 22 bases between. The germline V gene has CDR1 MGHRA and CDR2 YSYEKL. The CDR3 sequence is CASSRNEGQLINYEQYF. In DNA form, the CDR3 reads TGCGCCAGCAGCCGAAACGAAGGACAGTTAATAAACTACGAGCAGTACTTC.

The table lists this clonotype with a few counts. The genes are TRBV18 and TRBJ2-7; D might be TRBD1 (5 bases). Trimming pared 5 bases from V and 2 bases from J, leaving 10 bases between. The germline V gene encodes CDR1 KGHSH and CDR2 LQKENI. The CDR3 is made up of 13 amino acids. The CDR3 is CASSTTDAYEQYF. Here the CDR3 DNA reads TGTGCCAGCTCAACGACAGATGCCTACGAGCAGTACTTC. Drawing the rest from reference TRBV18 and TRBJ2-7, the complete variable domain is NAGVMQNPRHLVRRRGQEARLRCSPMKGHSHVYWYRQLPEEGLKFMVYLQKENIIDESGMPKERFSAEFPKEGPSILRIQQVVRGDSAAYFCASSTTDAYEQYFGPGTRLTVT.

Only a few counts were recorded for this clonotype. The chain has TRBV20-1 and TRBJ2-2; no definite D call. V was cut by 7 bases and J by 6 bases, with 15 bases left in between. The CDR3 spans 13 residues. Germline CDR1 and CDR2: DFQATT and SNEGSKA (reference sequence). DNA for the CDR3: TGCAGTGTAACCCGCTCCCACGCCGGGGAGCTGTTTTTT. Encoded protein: CSVTRSHAGELFF.

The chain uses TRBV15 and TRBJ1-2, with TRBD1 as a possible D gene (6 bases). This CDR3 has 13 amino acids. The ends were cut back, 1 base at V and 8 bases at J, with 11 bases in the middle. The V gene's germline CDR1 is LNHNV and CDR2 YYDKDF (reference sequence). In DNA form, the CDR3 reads TGTGCCACCAGCAGAGGTGGACAGTCCGGCTACACCTTC. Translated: CATSRGGQSGYTF.

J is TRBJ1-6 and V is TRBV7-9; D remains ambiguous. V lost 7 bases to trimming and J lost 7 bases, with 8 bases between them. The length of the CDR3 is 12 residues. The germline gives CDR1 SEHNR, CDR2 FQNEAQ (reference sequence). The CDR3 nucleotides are TGTGCCAGCACCTATGGGAATTCACCCCTCCACTTT. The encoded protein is CASTYGNSPLHF.

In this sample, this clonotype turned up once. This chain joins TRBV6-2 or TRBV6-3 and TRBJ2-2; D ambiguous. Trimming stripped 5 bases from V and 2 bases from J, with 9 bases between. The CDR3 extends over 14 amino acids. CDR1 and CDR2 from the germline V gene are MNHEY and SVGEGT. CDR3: CASSGSSNTGELFF. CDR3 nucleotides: TGTGCCAGCAGTGGCAGTTCTAACACCGGGGAGCTGTTTTTT.

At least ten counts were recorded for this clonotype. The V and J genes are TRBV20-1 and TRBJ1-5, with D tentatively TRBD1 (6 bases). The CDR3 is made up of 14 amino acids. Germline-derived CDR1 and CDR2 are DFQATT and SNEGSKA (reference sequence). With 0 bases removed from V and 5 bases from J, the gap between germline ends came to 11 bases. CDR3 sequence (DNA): TGCAGTGCTAGAGATCGGGACACCCATCAGCCCCAGCATTTT. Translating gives CSARDRDTHQPQHF.

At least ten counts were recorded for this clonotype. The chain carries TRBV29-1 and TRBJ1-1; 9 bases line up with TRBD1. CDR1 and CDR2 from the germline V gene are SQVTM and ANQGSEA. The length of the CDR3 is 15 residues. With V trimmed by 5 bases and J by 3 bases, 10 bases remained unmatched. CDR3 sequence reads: CSVSSPRDRDTEAFF. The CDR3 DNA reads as TGCAGCGTTTCCTCCCCCCGGGACAGGGACACTGAAGCTTTCTTT.